A single sample gave rise to the 30 T cell receptor beta chains below, sequenced in a study of blood T cell repertoires in COVID-19. Sequenced by immunoSEQ multiplex PCR; TCRdb stores in-frame clones only, minus some. The table has around 180,000 clones, roughly 70% seen once. What was sequenced was peripheral blood. Source of these receptors: a woman of 80 years or more with acute or convalescent COVID-19.

This clone appeared a few times. The V gene is TRBV6-1, the J gene TRBJ1-5; possibly TRBD1 for D (6 bases). V lost 1 base, J lost 5 bases, and 12 bases lay in between. Germline CDR1 and CDR2: MNHNS and SASEGT. The CDR3 totals 15 residues. The CDR3 protein is CASSEGQVGYQPQHF. The CDR3 DNA reads TGTGCCAGCAGTGAAGGACAGGTCGGTTATCAGCCCCAGCATTTT.

Ten or more counts support this clone. The gene calls are TRBV28 and TRBJ2-7; TRBD2 matches 15 bases. The CDR3 is made up of 18 amino acids. Germline CDR1 reads MDHEN; CDR2 reads SYDVKM. Trimming at V came to 5 bases and at J to 4 bases, leaving 12 bases not matched to a gene. DNA of the CDR3: TGTGCCAGCAGTCCCCCCGGGACTAGCGGGAGGTTTAGGTACGAGCAGTACTTC. Translating gives CASSPPGTSGRFRYEQYF.

The V and J genes are TRBV18 and TRBJ1-1, with 9 bases aligning to TRBD1. The CDR3 extends over 16 amino acids. Germline V CDR1 and CDR2: KGHSH, LQKENI. The junction had 9 bases not matched to a gene; V was cut back by 1 base and J by 6 bases. The DNA of the CDR3 is TGTGCCAGCTCACCACGAGGACAGGGGCCGGGAGCTGAAGCTTTCTTT. Its translation is CASSPRGQGPGAEAFF.

The V and J genes are TRBV28 and TRBJ2-5, with D possibly matching TRBD1 (6 bases). The CDR3 totals 14 residues. V was trimmed by 3 bases and J by 4 bases, leaving 12 bases between them. Germline V gene sequence: CDR1 MDHEN, CDR2 SYDVKM. The CDR3 DNA is TGTGCCAGCAGTTTTTTCCAGGGGTCAGAGACCCAGTACTTC. This gives the protein CASSFFQGSETQYF.

The chain couples TRBV5-1 to TRBJ2-1; TRBD2 is a possible D gene (6 bases). There are 16 residues in the CDR3. The germline V gene encodes CDR1 SGHRS and CDR2 YFSETQ. With 0 bases removed from V and 9 bases from J, the gap between germline ends came to 19 bases. In DNA, the CDR3 is TGCGCCAGCAGCTTGGCCGGGACTCACCTATCGGCTGAGCAGTTCTTC. Translation gives CASSLAGTHLSAEQFF.

The chain couples TRBV5-1 to TRBJ1-2; D is ambiguous. CDR1 is SGHRS, CDR2 YFSETQ, per germline. The V gene lost 0 bases and the J gene lost 2 bases, with 5 bases spanning the gap. There are 13 residues in the CDR3. CDR3: CASSLDRNYGYTF. The CDR3 DNA follows: TGCGCCAGCAGCTTGGACAGAAACTATGGCTACACCTTC.

This chain uses TRBV13 with TRBJ2-7, with 8 bases matching TRBD2. V lost 4 bases to trimming and J lost 2 bases; unmatched junction nucleotides: 7. The CDR3 length is 15 residues. The germline gives CDR1 PRHDT, CDR2 FYEKMQ (reference sequence). The CDR3, as DNA: TGTGCCAGCAGCTACAGAACTAGCGGTCCCTACGAGCAGTACTTC. Translated: CASSYRTSGPYEQYF.

V and J are TRBV7-9 and TRBJ2-1; TRBD2 matches 9 bases. The ends lost 5 bases at V and 5 bases at J; junction bases unmatched: 7. The CDR3 totals 15 residues. Germline CDR1 reads SEHNR; CDR2 reads FQNEAQ (reference sequence). CDR3 protein: CASSLSGSMNNEQFF. The CDR3 DNA reads as TGTGCCAGCAGCCTTAGCGGGAGTATGAACAATGAGCAGTTCTTC.

The gene calls are TRBV6-5 and TRBJ1-6; 8 nucleotides match TRBD1. The V gene's germline CDR1 is MNHEY and CDR2 SVGAGI. The V segment lost 3 bases and the J segment 7 bases; nucleotides outside the gene matches: 8. This CDR3 is built from 16 residues. The CDR3 reads CASSYGKRQGNSPLHF. The CDR3 DNA follows: TGTGCCAGCAGTTATGGGAAAAGACAGGGGAATTCACCCCTCCACTTT.

The V gene is TRBV6-5, the J gene TRBJ1-5; TRBD1 aligns across 10 bases. Trimming took 6 bases from V and 8 from J; bases not matched to a gene: 7. CDR1 and CDR2 (germline): MNHEY, SVGAGI. This CDR3 region has 14 residues. The CDR3 bases are TGTGCCAGCAGGTCGGGACAGGGGTTTGAGCCCCAGCATTTT. This codes for CASRSGQGFEPQHF.

This chain connects TRBV3-1 (or the pseudogene TRBV3-2) to TRBJ2-2, with D possibly being TRBD1 (6 bases). V was pared by 4 bases and J by 6 bases, with 12 bases between. This CDR3 has 14 residues. Germline CDR1 is LGHDT and CDR2 is YNNKEL (reference sequence). CDR3 loop: CASSPTGISGELFF. CDR3 DNA: TGTGCCAGCAGCCCCACAGGGATTTCCGGGGAGCTGTTTTTT.

This chain uses TRBV5-1 with TRBJ2-1; 8 nucleotides align to TRBD2. The length of the CDR3 is 16 residues. The V gene's germline CDR1 is SGHRS and CDR2 YFSETQ. Trimming cost V 5 bases and J 0 bases; bases outside gene matches: 7. The CDR3 DNA is TGCGCCAGCAGACCGATGAGCGGGAGCTCCTACAATGAGCAGTTCTTC. Protein product: CASRPMSGSSYNEQFF.

The chain carries TRBV6-1 and TRBJ2-1, with no clear D. Germline V gives CDR1 MNHNS, CDR2 SASEGT. This CDR3 comprises 14 residues. Trimming removed 2 bases from V and 8 bases from J, with 13 bases in between. The chain's CDR3 is CASSERGFMDEQFF. CDR3 nucleotide sequence: TGTGCCAGCAGTGAAAGAGGTTTTATGGATGAGCAGTTCTTC.

This clone was seen a few times. CDR3 sequence: CASSQLAGGASYEQYF. For the CDR3, the DNA is TGCGCCAGCAGCCAATTAGCGGGAGGGGCCTCTTACGAGCAGTACTTC. This chain connects TRBV4-1 to TRBJ2-7; 11 bases line up with TRBD2. This CDR3 contains 16 residues. V trimming: 2 bases; J trimming: 4 bases; junction bases outside the gene matches: 7. Germline V gene lookup returns CDR1 MGHRA and CDR2 YSYEKL.

The chain carries TRBV6-1 and TRBJ2-3; TRBD1 is a possible D gene (5 bases). Trimming stripped 2 bases from V and 6 bases from J, with 12 bases between. Germline V lookup: CDR1 MNHNS, CDR2 SASEGT. This CDR3 region has 14 residues. CDR3 region: CASSENQGGDTQYF. The CDR3 bases are TGTGCCAGCAGTGAAAACCAGGGTGGGGATACGCAGTATTTT.

The rearrangement links TRBV27 to TRBJ2-7, with TRBD1 matching over 7 bases. The trim removed 7 bases at V and 2 bases at J, leaving 8 bases unmatched. There are 14 residues in the CDR3. Germline-derived CDR1 and CDR2 are MNHEY and SMNVEV (reference sequence). This chain's CDR3 is CASNRQGSAYEQYF. The DNA of the CDR3 is TGTGCCAGCAACCGACAGGGTTCCGCCTACGAGCAGTACTTC.

In its sample, this clone was seen a few times. The chain employs TRBV21-1 and TRBJ1-5; the tabulated D call, TRBD1, remains unverified against the DNA. TRBV21-1 is annotated as a pseudogene. The length of the CDR3 is 16 residues. CDR3 loop: CASSGGQGMSNQPQHF. The CDR3 DNA follows: TGTGCCAGCAGCGGTGGACAGGGTATGAGCAATCAGCCCCAGCATTTT.

The chain joins TRBV6-5 to TRBJ1-2; D gene uncertain. This CDR3 is 13 amino acids long. The germline V gene encodes CDR1 MNHEY and CDR2 SVGAGI. V shed 2 bases and J shed 3 bases, with 7 bases lying between them. CDR3 in DNA: TGTGCCAGCAGTTACGAAGAGGACTATGGCTACACCTTC. Residues: CASSYEEDYGYTF.

The rearrangement joins TRBV5-3 to TRBJ2-2; no firm D call. TRBV5-3 is designated an ORF whose function remains uncertain. This CDR3 is built from 16 residues. V was trimmed by 3 bases and J by 0 bases, leaving 12 bases between them. The CDR3 DNA reads TGTGCCAGAAGCTGGCCCTGGCAGGCGAACACCGGGGAGCTGTTTTTT. It translates to CARSWPWQANTGELFF.

This clone was seen a few times. The V gene is TRBV9, the J gene TRBJ2-2, with 8 positions matching TRBD2. V lost 4 bases, J lost 5 bases, and 10 bases stayed unmatched. Germline values: CDR1 SGDLS, CDR2 YYNGEE. The CDR3 sequence is 16 residues long. The CDR3, as DNA: TGTGCCAGCAGCCATCCCAGCGGGAGTGGTACCGGGGAGCTGTTTTTT. Translated, it gives CASSHPSGSGTGELFF.

This clone was counted between two and nine times. The chain carries TRBV2 and TRBJ2-3, with TRBD1 as a possible D gene (6 bases). The CDR3 extends over 13 amino acids. CDR1 and CDR2 from the germline V gene are SNHLY and FYNNEI. Trimming stripped 6 bases from V and 3 bases from J, with 10 bases between. CDR3 nucleotides: TGTGCCAGCAGAACAGGGCTAACAGATACGCAGTATTTT. This gives the protein CASRTGLTDTQYF.

V is TRBV6-5 and J is TRBJ2-6, with TRBD1 as a possible D gene (5 bases). V was shortened by 7 bases and J by 0 bases, with 10 bases between the two germline ends. CDR3 length equals 15 residues. Germline V CDR1 and CDR2: MNHEY, SVGAGI. CDR3 in amino acids: CASNLRASGANVLTF. The CDR3 nucleotides are TGTGCCAGCAATCTCAGGGCCTCTGGGGCCAACGTCCTGACTTTC.

V usage is TRBV9 and J usage is TRBJ2-1, with 7 bases matching TRBD2. Unmatched junction bases numbered 3, after V lost 0 bases and J lost 0 bases. Germline loops: CDR1 SGDLS, CDR2 YYNGEE. This CDR3 region has 16 residues. CDR3 protein: CASSVALAASYNEQFF. DNA for the CDR3: TGTGCCAGCAGCGTAGCGCTAGCGGCCTCCTACAATGAGCAGTTCTTC.

The chain carries TRBV18 and TRBJ2-5; possible D gene TRBD1, 6 bases. Trimming shortened V by 4 bases and J by 2 bases, and 14 bases separated the two germline ends. Germline-derived CDR1 and CDR2 are KGHSH and LQKENI. The CDR3 runs to 15 residues. The CDR3 protein is CASSQALTGQETQYF. The DNA for the CDR3 is TGTGCCAGCTCACAGGCCTTGACAGGTCAAGAGACCCAGTACTTC.

The CDR3 loop reads CASSPLGVDTEAFF. As DNA, the CDR3 is TGTGCCAGCTCACCACTAGGGGTAGACACTGAAGCTTTCTTT. The V and J genes are TRBV18 and TRBJ1-1; the D gene is possibly TRBD1 (5 bases). There are 14 residues in the CDR3. V was clipped by 1 base and J by 3 bases, with 9 bases between them. Looked up from germline, CDR1 is KGHSH and CDR2 is LQKENI.

This sequence joins TRBV28 and TRBJ1-2; TRBD1 matches 11 bases. The V gene's germline CDR1 is MDHEN and CDR2 SYDVKM. CDR3 length: 14 amino acids. V was clipped by 6 bases and J by 5 bases; unmatched bases: 5. The CDR3: CASRRTGGAYGYTF. CDR3 in DNA: TGTGCCAGCAGAAGGACAGGGGGCGCTTATGGCTACACCTTC.

The chain combines TRBV7-2 with TRBJ1-6; 8 nucleotides agree with TRBD1. Germline V CDR1 and CDR2: SGHTA, FQGNSA. Trimming cost V 0 bases and J 10 bases; bases outside gene matches: 8. This CDR3 is built from 16 residues. The CDR3 DNA sequence: TGTGCCAGCAGCTTAGCGGGACAGGCCCTTGAATCACCCCTCCACTTT. Its protein product is CASSLAGQALESPLHF.

This clone was counted at least ten times. This chain joins TRBV18 and TRBJ1-1; D gene unclear. The CDR3 runs to 14 residues. Germline-derived CDR1 and CDR2 are KGHSH and LQKENI. V lost 1 base and J 3 bases, leaving 9 bases between the germline ends. The CDR3 region is CASSPLQDHTEAFF. CDR3 nucleotides: TGTGCCAGCTCACCACTACAAGATCACACTGAAGCTTTCTTT.

The chain recombines TRBV7-2 with TRBJ1-2; no clear D. Germline values: CDR1 SGHTA, CDR2 FQGNSA. V was shortened by 1 base and J by 5 bases, with 8 bases between the two germline ends. This CDR3 is 13 amino acids long. CDR3 nucleotide sequence: TGTGCCAGCAGCTTAGGCCTAGAGTATGGCTACACCTTC. Protein sequence: CASSLGLEYGYTF.

This clone showed up just a few times. The chain uses TRBV19 and TRBJ1-5; TRBD1 is a possible D gene (5 bases). Germline-derived CDR1 and CDR2 are LNHDA and SQIVND (reference sequence). The CDR3 totals 13 residues. V lost 6 bases and J 5 bases, leaving 11 bases between the germline ends. For the CDR3, the DNA is TGTGCCAGTAGACCGGGGGGGTATCAGCCCCAGCATTTT. This sequence encodes CASRPGGYQPQHF.